The T cell receptor (beta chain) under discussion was sequenced for a study of monozygotic twins with inflammatory bowel disease. Overall study findings and caveats: With inverse Simpson as the measure, TCRbeta diversity was lower in IBD patients than in healthy co-twins.

Regarding this clonotype: Its antigen is unknown.

CDR1 is DFQATT and CDR2 is SNEGSKA in the germline V gene (reference sequence). The CDR3 sequence is 15 residues long. Each UMI harboured a 6-nucleotide sample barcode and was appended via template switching. TCRdb re-called the 5' RACE reads and catalogs CDR3 proteins one per entry, DNA excluded. Recorded here are fewer than 350,000 distinct CDR3 sequences; the top ten clones represent around 2%. The receptor's source is a human donor with ulcerative colitis or Crohn's disease, or a healthy co-twin of an affected twin (not recorded which). The chain is built from TRBV20-1 and TRBJ2-7; lacking DNA, the TRBD1 call made by TCRdb goes unchecked. Sequenced sample: blood. The CDR3 loop reads CSASQTGSGGVEQYF.